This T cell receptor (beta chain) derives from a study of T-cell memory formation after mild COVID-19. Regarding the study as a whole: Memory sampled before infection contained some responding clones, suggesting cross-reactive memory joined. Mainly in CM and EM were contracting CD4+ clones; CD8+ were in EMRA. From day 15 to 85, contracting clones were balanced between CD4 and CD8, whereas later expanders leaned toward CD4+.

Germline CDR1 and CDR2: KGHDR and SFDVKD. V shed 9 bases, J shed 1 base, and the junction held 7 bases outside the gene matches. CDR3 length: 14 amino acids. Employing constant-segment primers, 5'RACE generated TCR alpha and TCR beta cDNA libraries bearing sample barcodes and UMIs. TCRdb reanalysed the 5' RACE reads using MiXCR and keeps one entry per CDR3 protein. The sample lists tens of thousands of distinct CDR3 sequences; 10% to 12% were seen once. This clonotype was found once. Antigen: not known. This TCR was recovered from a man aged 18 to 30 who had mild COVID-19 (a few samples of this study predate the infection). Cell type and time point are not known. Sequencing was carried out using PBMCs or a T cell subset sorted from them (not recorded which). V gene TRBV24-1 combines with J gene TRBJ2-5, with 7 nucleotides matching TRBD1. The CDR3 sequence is CATSGRGTQETQYF. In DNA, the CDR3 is TGTGCCACCTCCGGCAGGGGGACCCAAGAGACCCAGTACTTC.